Below are 3 T cell receptor beta chains sequenced from a single sample in a study of blood T cell repertoires in COVID-19. Generated by immunoSEQ multiplex PCR, the TCRdb table keeps only in-frame clones and is missing some. The sample has tens of thousands of clones, 75% seen once; the top ten hold about 4.2%. The sequenced sample consisted of peripheral blood. The source is a woman in her forties or fifties with acute or convalescent COVID-19.

This chain's CDR3 is CASKEQGVGAFF. CDR3 in DNA: TGTGCCAGCAAAGAACAGGGGGTTGGGGCTTTCTTT. The gene calls are TRBV28 and TRBJ1-1; 8 bases agree with TRBD1. From germline, CDR1 is MDHEN and CDR2 SYDVKM. With 7 bases clipped from V and 11 bases from J, the junction kept 9 bases outside the gene matches. This CDR3 is built from 12 residues. Using reference TRBV28 and TRBJ1-1 for the parts outside the CDR3, the full variable domain is DVKVTQSSRYLVKRTGEKVFLECVQDMDHENMFWYRQDPGLGLRLIYFSYDVKMKEKGDIPEGYSVSREKKERFSLILESASTNQTSMYLCASKEQGVGAFFGQGTRLTVV.

This chain uses TRBV5-1 with TRBJ2-1, with D perhaps matching TRBD2 (6 bases). This CDR3 contains 17 residues. Trimming left V 4 bases short and J 7 bases short, with 24 bases between. Germline V gives CDR1 SGHRS, CDR2 YFSETQ. CDR3 in DNA: TGCGCCAGCAGCCTTAGGTCCTCAGTGGGAGGCTGGAATGAGCAGTTCTTC. It encodes CASSLRSSVGGWNEQFF.

V and J are TRBV7-9 and TRBJ1-1, with 11 nucleotides matching TRBD1. After removal of 4 bases from V and 4 bases from J, the junction contained 5 bases not matched to a gene. Germline V gives CDR1 SEHNR, CDR2 FQNEAQ (reference sequence). CDR3 size: 15 residues. CDR3 DNA: TGTGCCAGCAGCTCCGGACAGGGGGCGGTCACTGAAGCTTTCTTT. Its translation is CASSSGQGAVTEAFF. Together with reference TRBV7-9 and TRBJ1-1, the CDR3 gives the full variable domain: DTGVSQNPRHKITKRGQNVTFRCDPISEHNRLYWYRQTLGQGPEFLTYFQNEAQLEKSRLLSDRFSAERPKGSFSTLEIQRTEQGDSAMYLCASSSGQGAVTEAFFGQGTRLTVV.